This T cell receptor beta chain was identified in a study of response to subunit inactivated influenza vaccine. TCRdb processed the RT-PCR reads anew with MiXCR; each CDR3 protein has one entry. The table records more than 550,000 distinct CDR3 sequences, approximately 10% of them present only once. Study findings and constraints: Authors suggested seasonal influenza vaccinations each recruit few new T cells.

Of note for this clonotype: Its antigen remains unknown.

The source of this sequence is a man in his fifties or sixties who received an inactivated influenza vaccine. Sequencing used PBMCs from blood, obtained on the day of vaccination.

The CDR3 DNA is TGCAGTGCGAGTCGTAGCCCTCCTGGTGCGGAGCAGTACTTC. Its translation is CSASRSPPGAEQYF. The chain has TRBV20-1 and TRBJ2-7; no definite D call. Trimming stripped 6 bases from V and 7 bases from J, with 22 bases between. The CDR3 extends over 14 amino acids. The germline V gene encodes CDR1 DFQATT and CDR2 SNEGSKA (reference sequence).